Listed here is a single TCR beta chain. Other DNA sequences in this specimen translate into the identical CDR3. Original processing notes: Amplification with reference gene primers provided the estimates of nucleated cell counts. TCRdb keeps only in-frame clones here, not all; method: immunoSEQ multiplex PCR. V, J and clone size are those of that table, while D and trimming were read from the DNA. The sample carries about 230,000 clones, approximately 85% recorded once. This specimen comes from a study of blood T cell repertoires in COVID-19. In the study overall: Italy, Spain and the United States were the sources of the convalescent and acute COVID-19 samples. Sources were T cells, B-cell-depleted T cells, or PBMCs; the material itself was cDNA or gDNA.

This CDR3 region has 14 residues. From germline, CDR1 is SGHRS and CDR2 YFSETQ. V gave up 4 bases and J gave up 4 bases; unmatched junction bases: 3. The V call is TRBV5-1, the J call TRBJ1-3; TRBD1 aligns across 9 bases. The sample comprised peripheral blood. The TCR comes from a man aged 40-49 years with acute or convalescent COVID-19. As DNA, the CDR3 is TGCGCCAGCAGCCCCGGGACAGGGGGAAACACCATATATTTT. Its translation: CASSPGTGGNTIYF. The full variable domain, with the rest looked up from reference TRBV5-1 and TRBJ1-3, is KAGVTQTPRYLIKTRGQQVTLSCSPISGHRSVSWYQQTPGQGLQFLFEYFSETQRNKGNFPGRFSGRQFSNSRSEMNVSTLELGDSALYLCASSPGTGGNTIYFGEGSWLTVV.